A selection of T cell receptor beta chains follows, all from one sample in a study of T-cell reconstitution after alpha-beta-depleted transplantation in children. TCRdb processed the PCR reads anew with MiXCR; each CDR3 protein has one entry. Found here are approximately 510,000 distinct CDR3 sequences, approximately 20% of them singletons; the top ten hold approximately 3%. The input for sequencing was PBMCs from the stem cell graft donor, taken from the stem cell graft. These receptors were collected from a human donor who donated a stem cell graft to a child with acute lymphoblastic leukemia. Each CDR3 is given with its conserved first and last residue. The order of the fields is J gene, clone size, V gene, D gene, CDR3 DNA, CDR3 protein. A D gene is named only where the DNA matches it firmly. Size values are once, few and many counts, or a class for expanded clones, and some rows have none.

J: TRBJ2-1
size: .
V: TRBV6-6
D: .
DNA: TGTGCCAGCAGTTCCCACGTGGTAGCGTGGTTC
CDR3: CASSSHVVAWF

J: TRBJ2-7
size: few
V: TRBV20-1
D: .
DNA: TGCAGTGCTAAATCCCCCCCAAAGGGAGGCTACGAGCAGTACTTC
CDR3: CSAKSPPKGGYEQYF

J: TRBJ2-7
size: few
V: TRBV5-1
D: .
DNA: TGCGCCAGCAGCCTGGACGTCCAGCGAACCTACGAGCAGTACTTC
CDR3: CASSLDVQRTYEQYF

J: TRBJ1-1
size: few
V: TRBV5-1
D: .
DNA: TGCGCCAGCAGCTTGGATACAGACACTGAAGCTTTCTTT
CDR3: CASSLDTDTEAFF

J: TRBJ2-7
size: few
V: TRBV28
D: .
DNA: TGTGCCAGCAGTTTTTCCGACAGAGAAACCTACGAGCAGTACTTC
CDR3: CASSFSDRETYEQYF

J: TRBJ2-7
size: .
V: TRBV4-2
D: TRBD1
DNA: TGTGCCATCAGCCCCGGGGACAGGGGCTCGGGCGAGCAGTACTTC
CDR3: CAISPGDRGSGEQYF

J: TRBJ2-1
size: .
V: TRBV6-1
D: TRBD1
DNA: TGTGCCAGCAGACCGGGACAGGGTCTGGGGAAATCCTACAATGAGCAGTTCTTC
CDR3: CASRPGQGLGKSYNEQFF

J: TRBJ2-3
size: .
V: TRBV24-1
D: .
DNA: TGTGCCACCAGTGATTACACAGATACGCAGTATTTT
CDR3: CATSDYTDTQYF

J: TRBJ1-1
size: .
V: TRBV5-1
D: .
DNA: TGCGCCAGCAGCTTGGATTTGGGGGATTTGATGAACACTGAAGCTTTCTTT
CDR3: CASSLDLGDLMNTEAFF

J: TRBJ2-2
size: few
V: TRBV6-6
D: .
DNA: TGTGCCAGCGGACCGGCCACCGGGGAGCTGTTTTTT
CDR3: CASGPATGELFF

J: TRBJ2-7
size: .
V: TRBV3-1
D: .
DNA: TGTGCCAGCAGCCAGGCATACAGGGAGCTCCCCTACGAGCAGTACTTC
CDR3: CASSQAYRELPYEQYF

J: TRBJ2-5
size: .
V: TRBV11-1
D: TRBD1
DNA: TGTGCCAGCAGCGAGCCGACAGGGGGACAAGAGACCCAGTACTTC
CDR3: CASSEPTGGQETQYF

J: TRBJ2-1
size: .
V: TRBV12-3/TRBV12-4
D: .
DNA: TGTGCCAGCAGCCCGCACCTGAGCTCCTACAATGAGCAGTTCTTC
CDR3: CASSPHLSSYNEQFF

J: TRBJ2-1
size: .
V: TRBV3-1
D: .
DNA: TGTGCCAGCAGTCAAGTCGGACTTCGGCAGTTCTTC
CDR3: CASSQVGLRQFF

J: TRBJ2-3
size: .
V: TRBV12-3/TRBV12-4
D: TRBD2
DNA: TGTGCCAGCAGTTTGAACGGGAGGGCCAAAGATACGCAGTATTTT
CDR3: CASSLNGRAKDTQYF

J: TRBJ2-1
size: few
V: TRBV25-1
D: TRBD1
DNA: TGTGCCAGCAGGACAGGGAGTTCCTACAATGAGCAGTTCTTC
CDR3: CASRTGSSYNEQFF

J: TRBJ1-1
size: .
V: TRBV30
D: .
DNA: TGTGCCTGGAGTGCAGGGGCGGCTGAAGCTTTCTTT
CDR3: CAWSAGAAEAFF

J: TRBJ2-3
size: .
V: TRBV11-1
D: .
DNA: TGTGCCAGCAGCAAGTATGGAGAAGCGGCAGATACGCAGTATTTT
CDR3: CASSKYGEAADTQYF

J: TRBJ2-3
size: .
V: TRBV7-9
D: TRBD2
DNA: TGTGCCAGCAGCTTAGCCGCTAGCGGATCTAGCACAGATACGCAGTATTTT
CDR3: CASSLAASGSSTDTQYF

J: TRBJ2-1
size: .
V: TRBV5-1
D: TRBD1
DNA: TGCGCCAGCAGCCCAGACAGGGGTAGAAGTGAGCAGTTCTTC
CDR3: CASSPDRGRSEQFF

J: TRBJ2-7
size: .
V: TRBV5-1
D: .
DNA: TGCGCCAGCAGCTTTCCTGGCCGCCTTAGAGGGGTCGAGCAGTACTTC
CDR3: CASSFPGRLRGVEQYF

J: TRBJ2-5
size: few
V: TRBV25-1
D: .
DNA: TGTGCCAGCGGCGCCCTGTTTAAGTACTTC
CDR3: CASGALFKYF

J: TRBJ2-2
size: .
V: TRBV20-1
D: .
DNA: TGCAGTGCGCCTAGAGTCGGGAGTTTTACCGGGGAGCTGTTTTTT
CDR3: CSAPRVGSFTGELFF

J: TRBJ2-6
size: .
V: TRBV27
D: .
DNA: TGTGCCAGCGGCAAGACAGTCTCTGGGGCCAACGTCCTGACTTTC
CDR3: CASGKTVSGANVLTF

J: TRBJ2-1
size: few
V: TRBV27
D: .
DNA: TGTGCCAGCAGTCCGGACAGTAACAATGAGCAGTTCTTC
CDR3: CASSPDSNNEQFF

J: TRBJ2-7
size: .
V: TRBV12-3/TRBV12-4
D: .
DNA: TGTGCCAGCAGTTTAGTGGTCTTTGGGGGAGGCCCCTACGAGCAGTACTTC
CDR3: CASSLVVFGGGPYEQYF

J: TRBJ2-3
size: .
V: TRBV7-3
D: .
DNA: TGTGCCAGCGCCCTGATGGCAGATACGCAGTATTTT
CDR3: CASALMADTQYF

J: TRBJ2-7
size: few
V: TRBV15
D: .
DNA: TGTGCCACCAGCAGAGAACTCGGCTACGAGCAGTACTTC
CDR3: CATSRELGYEQYF

J: TRBJ2-2
size: many
V: TRBV7-9
D: TRBD2
DNA: TGTGCCAGCAGCCCGGGACTAGCAGTAGAGAACACCGGGGAGCTGTTTTTT
CDR3: CASSPGLAVENTGELFF

J: TRBJ1-2
size: .
V: TRBV5-5
D: .
DNA: TGTGCCAGCACTAGGGACCCTGTCTATGGCTACACCTTC
CDR3: CASTRDPVYGYTF